This T cell receptor beta chain is from a study of T cell responses to AZD1222 COVID-19 vaccine. General observations from the study: Recipients of two AZD1222 doses showed rising Spike-specific TCR breadth and depth.

V dropped 6 bases and J dropped 1 base, with 10 bases sitting between them. CDR3 length: 14 residues. CDR1 and CDR2 from the germline V gene are LNHDA and SQIVND (reference sequence). As regards this clone: Its antigen remains unidentified.

The data were produced by immunoSEQ multiplex PCR, yet TCRdb's version contains in-frame clones alone and is incomplete. There are just over 150,000 clones in the sample; roughly nine tenths occur only once, and 5.5% to 8.5% lies in the top ten. The chain uses TRBV19 and TRBJ1-3; D unclear. The material sequenced was peripheral blood, taken after recovery from COVID-19. This receptor was obtained from an adult who had recovered from COVID-19. CDR3 amino acids: CASRRLFSGNTIYF. CDR3 bases: TGTGCCAGTAGACGTTTATTTTCTGGAAACACCATATATTTT. Full variable domain (outside the CDR3, taken from reference TRBV19 and TRBJ1-3): DGGITQSPKYLFRKEGQNVTLSCEQNLNHDAMYWYRQDPGQGLRLIYYSQIVNDFQKGDIAEGYSVSREKKESFPLTVTSAQKNPTAFYLCASRRLFSGNTIYFGEGSWLTVV.